The next 10 T cell receptor beta chains were all read from a single sample in a study of early T cells in non-severe SARS-CoV-2 infection. Via MiXCR, TCRdb re-called the 5' RACE reads, giving one row per CDR3 protein. The table has tens of thousands of distinct CDR3 sequences, more than 8.5% seen once. The sequenced sample was whole blood. These receptors came from an adult who was a healthcare worker with PCR-confirmed SARS-CoV-2 infection or an uninfected control (not recorded which).

This clonotype was picked up a small number of times. The rearrangement joins TRBV28 to TRBJ2-7; tentative D call: TRBD2 (5 bases). This CDR3 spans 15 amino acids. V lost 3 bases and J lost 6, with 18 bases in between. CDR1 and CDR2 from the germline V gene are MDHEN and SYDVKM. The CDR3 sequence: CASSFGYGERVEQYF. The CDR3 DNA is TGTGCCAGCAGTTTCGGGTACGGGGAAAGAGTCGAGCAGTACTTC.

This clonotype was recorded many times. This chain connects TRBV29-1 to TRBJ2-7; 7 positions match TRBD2. Per the germline V gene, CDR1 is SQVTM and CDR2 is ANQGSEA. This CDR3 spans 15 amino acids. The V segment lost 4 bases and the J segment 6 bases; nucleotides outside the gene matches: 15. The CDR3 protein is CSVAGSVGSGIEQYF. CDR3 nucleotide sequence: TGCAGCGTTGCTGGTTCAGTCGGGAGCGGGATCGAGCAGTACTTC.

This clonotype was seen at least ten times. V and J are TRBV14 and TRBJ1-1; D unresolved. Trimming removed 1 base at V and 5 bases at J, with 11 bases between. This CDR3 comprises 14 residues. CDR1 SGHDN and CDR2 FVKESK come from the germline V gene. The CDR3, as DNA: TGTGCCAGCAGCCAAGTTCGGGGATGGACTGAAGCTTTCTTT. It specifies CASSQVRGWTEAFF.

Many counts were recorded for this clonotype. This chain links TRBV2 with TRBJ2-1; D may match TRBD1 or TRBD2 (5 bases each). Germline CDR1 and CDR2: SNHLY and FYNNEI. The length of the CDR3 is 13 residues. Deletions cut 10 bases from V and 4 bases from J, with 14 bases between. As DNA, the CDR3 is TGTGCCATTCAGGACGGGACGTACAATGAGCAGTTCTTC. Translating gives CAIQDGTYNEQFF. Full variable domain (remainder filled in from reference TRBV2 and TRBJ2-1): EPEVTQTPSHQVTQMGQEVILRCVPISNHLYFYWYRQILGQKVEFLVSFYNNEISEKSEIFDDQFSVERPDGSNFTLKIRSTKLEDSAMYFCAIQDGTYNEQFFGPGTRLTVL.

The rearrangement joins TRBV30 to TRBJ1-5; D might be TRBD1 (5 bases). Trimming removed 0 bases from V and 2 bases from J, with 23 bases in between. Germline V gives CDR1 GTSNPN, CDR2 SVGIG (reference sequence). The length of the CDR3 is 19 residues. In DNA, the CDR3 is TGTGCCTGGAGTGTTAAAGAGGGGCAGTCTACGACGGGCAATCAGCCCCAGCATTTT. This gives the protein CAWSVKEGQSTTGNQPQHF.

This clonotype was counted at least ten times. The chain employs TRBV29-1 and TRBJ2-1; 11 bases agree with TRBD1. The CDR3 is made up of 14 amino acids. The J segment lost 7 bases and the V segment lost 4 bases, leaving 6 bases of the junction unmatched. The germline gives CDR1 SQVTM, CDR2 ANQGSEA. CDR3 protein: CSVAGTGGWNEQFF. CDR3 sequence (DNA): TGCAGCGTTGCTGGGACAGGGGGTTGGAATGAGCAGTTCTTC.

Many counts were recorded for this clonotype. The rearrangement uses TRBV4-1 and TRBJ1-1; 8 bases agree with TRBD1. This CDR3 region has 15 residues. CDR1 MGHRA and CDR2 YSYEKL come from the germline V gene. With 4 bases clipped from V and 0 bases from J, the junction kept 4 bases outside the gene matches. The CDR3 region is CASSRMGQVNTEAFF. CDR3 coding DNA: TGCGCCAGCAGCCGTATGGGACAGGTGAACACTGAAGCTTTCTTT.

This sequence joins TRBV7-2 and TRBJ2-7; a possible D gene is TRBD2 (5 bases). Trimming pared 4 bases from V and 6 bases from J, leaving 16 bases between. The CDR3 loop spans 14 amino acids. The germline V gene encodes CDR1 SGHTA and CDR2 FQGNSA. CDR3 protein: CASSSPDFLAEQYF. The CDR3 DNA is TGTGCCAGCAGCTCCCCGGACTTCCTGGCCGAGCAGTACTTC.

The chain links TRBV28 to TRBJ2-4; no firm D call. V shed 3 bases and J shed 9 bases, with 12 bases lying between them. This CDR3 has 13 residues. Germline CDR1 reads MDHEN; CDR2 reads SYDVKM. DNA for the CDR3: TGTGCCAGCAGTTTCCCCCATTCGGGCATTCAGTACTTC. Its translation is CASSFPHSGIQYF.

This clonotype was observed many times. This chain joins TRBV7-2 and TRBJ1-5; TRBD1 is a possible D gene (5 bases). Germline loops: CDR1 SGHTA, CDR2 FQGNSA. Trimming took 6 bases from V and 4 from J, leaving 10 bases between them. This CDR3 is built from 13 residues. CDR3 coding DNA: TGTGCCAGCAGGTCCCAGGGTAATCAGCCCCAGCATTTT. Protein product: CASRSQGNQPQHF.